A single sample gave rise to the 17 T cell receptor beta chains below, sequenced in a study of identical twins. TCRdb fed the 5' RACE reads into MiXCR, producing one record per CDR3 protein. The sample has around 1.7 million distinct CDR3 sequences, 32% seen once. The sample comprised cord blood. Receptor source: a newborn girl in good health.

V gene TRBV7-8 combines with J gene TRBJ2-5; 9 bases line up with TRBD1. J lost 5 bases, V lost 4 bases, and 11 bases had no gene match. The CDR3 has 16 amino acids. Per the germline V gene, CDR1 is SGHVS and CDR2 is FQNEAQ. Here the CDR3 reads CASSYQYRGREETQYF. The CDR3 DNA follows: TGTGCCAGCAGCTACCAATACAGGGGGCGCGAGGAGACCCAGTACTTC.

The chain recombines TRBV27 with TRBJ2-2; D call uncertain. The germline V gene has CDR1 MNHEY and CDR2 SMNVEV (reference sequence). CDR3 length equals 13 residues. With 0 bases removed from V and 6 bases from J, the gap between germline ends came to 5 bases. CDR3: CASSLSGPGELFF. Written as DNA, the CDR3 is TGTGCCAGCAGTTTATCAGGGCCCGGGGAGCTGTTTTTT.

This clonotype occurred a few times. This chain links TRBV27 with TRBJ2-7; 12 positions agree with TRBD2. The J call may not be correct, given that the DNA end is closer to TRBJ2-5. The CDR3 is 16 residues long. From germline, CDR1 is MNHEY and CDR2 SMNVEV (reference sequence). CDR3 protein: CASSPSLAGGPKTQYF. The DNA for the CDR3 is TGTGCCAGCAGCCCCTCTCTAGCGGGAGGGCCCAAGACCCAGTACTTC.

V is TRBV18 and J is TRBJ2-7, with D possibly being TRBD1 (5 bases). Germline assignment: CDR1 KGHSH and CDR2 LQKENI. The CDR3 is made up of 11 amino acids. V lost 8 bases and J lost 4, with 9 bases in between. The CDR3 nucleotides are TGTGCCAGCCCCAGGGCTTACGAGCAGTACTTC. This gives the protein CASPRAYEQYF.

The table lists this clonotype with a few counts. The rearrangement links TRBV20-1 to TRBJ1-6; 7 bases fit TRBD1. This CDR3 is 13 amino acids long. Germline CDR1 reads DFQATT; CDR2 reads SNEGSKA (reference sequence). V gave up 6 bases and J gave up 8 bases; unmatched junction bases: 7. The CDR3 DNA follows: TGCAGTGCCGACAGGGTCGCTTATTCACCCCTCCACTTT. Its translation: CSADRVAYSPLHF.

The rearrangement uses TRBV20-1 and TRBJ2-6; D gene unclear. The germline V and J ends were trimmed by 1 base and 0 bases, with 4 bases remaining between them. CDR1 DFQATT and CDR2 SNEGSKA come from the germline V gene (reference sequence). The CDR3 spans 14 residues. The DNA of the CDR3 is TGCAGTGCTAGAGTGCGCTCTGGGGCCAACGTCCTGACTTTC. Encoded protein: CSARVRSGANVLTF.

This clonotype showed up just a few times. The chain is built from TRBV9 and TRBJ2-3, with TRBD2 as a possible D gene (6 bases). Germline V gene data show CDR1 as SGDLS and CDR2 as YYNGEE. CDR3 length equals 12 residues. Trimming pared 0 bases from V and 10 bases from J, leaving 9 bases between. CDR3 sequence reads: CASSVGLEAQYF. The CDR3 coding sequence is TGTGCCAGCAGCGTAGGACTAGAGGCGCAGTATTTT.

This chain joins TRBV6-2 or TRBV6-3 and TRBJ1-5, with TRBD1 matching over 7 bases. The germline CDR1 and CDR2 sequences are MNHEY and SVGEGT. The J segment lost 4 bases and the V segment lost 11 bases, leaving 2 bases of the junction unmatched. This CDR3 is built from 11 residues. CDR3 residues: CASGQNQPQHF. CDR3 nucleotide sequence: TGTGCCTCGGGACAGAATCAGCCCCAGCATTTT.

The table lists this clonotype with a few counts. The CDR3 protein is CSAKDGLYNEQFF. Written as DNA, the CDR3 is TGCAGTGCTAAGGACGGACTATACAATGAGCAGTTCTTC. The V call is TRBV20-1, the J call TRBJ2-1, with D perhaps TRBD2 (6 bases). This CDR3 spans 13 amino acids. The V and J ends lost 4 bases and 4 bases respectively, with 11 bases between them. Germline values: CDR1 DFQATT, CDR2 SNEGSKA (reference sequence).

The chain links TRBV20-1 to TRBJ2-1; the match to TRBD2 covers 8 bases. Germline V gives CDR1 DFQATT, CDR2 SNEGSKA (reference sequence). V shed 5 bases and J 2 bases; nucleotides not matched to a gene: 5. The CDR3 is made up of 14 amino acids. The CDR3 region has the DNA TGCAGTGCTTTAAGCGGGAGAACCTACAATGAGCAGTTCTTC. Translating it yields CSALSGRTYNEQFF.

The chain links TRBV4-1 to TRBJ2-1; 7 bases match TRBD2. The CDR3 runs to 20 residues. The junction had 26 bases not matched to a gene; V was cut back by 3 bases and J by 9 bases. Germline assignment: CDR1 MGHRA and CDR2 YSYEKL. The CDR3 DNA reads TGCGCCAGCAGCCAGTTACCGGGACTACCGCAAAAAGGCGTATCTGGTGAGCAGTTCTTC. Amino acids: CASSQLPGLPQKGVSGEQFF.

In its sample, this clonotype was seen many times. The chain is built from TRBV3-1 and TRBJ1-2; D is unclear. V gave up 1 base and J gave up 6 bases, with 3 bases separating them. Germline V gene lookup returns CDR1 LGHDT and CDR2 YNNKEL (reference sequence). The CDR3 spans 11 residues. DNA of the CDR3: TGTGCCAGCAGCCAAGGACATGGCTACACCTTC. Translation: CASSQGHGYTF.

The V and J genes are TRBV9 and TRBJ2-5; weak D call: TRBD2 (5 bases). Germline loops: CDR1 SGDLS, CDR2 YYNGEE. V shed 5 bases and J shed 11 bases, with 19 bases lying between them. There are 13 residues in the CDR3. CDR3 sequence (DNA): TGTGCCAGCAGGAGAGGTGACTACAATGAGCAGTACTTC. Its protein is CASRRGDYNEQYF. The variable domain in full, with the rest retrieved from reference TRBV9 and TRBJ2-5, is DSGVTQTPKHLITATGQRVTLRCSPRSGDLSVYWYQQSLDQGLQFLIQYYNGEERAKGNILERFSAQQFPDLHSELNLSSLELGDSALYFCASRRGDYNEQYFGPGTRLLVL.

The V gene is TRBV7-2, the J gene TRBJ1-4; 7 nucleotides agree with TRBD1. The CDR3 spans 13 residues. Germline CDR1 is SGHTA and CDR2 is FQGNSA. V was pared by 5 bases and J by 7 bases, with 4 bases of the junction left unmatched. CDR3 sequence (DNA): TGTGCCAGCAGCACCTACAGGGGTGAAAAACTGTTTTTT. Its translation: CASSTYRGEKLFF.

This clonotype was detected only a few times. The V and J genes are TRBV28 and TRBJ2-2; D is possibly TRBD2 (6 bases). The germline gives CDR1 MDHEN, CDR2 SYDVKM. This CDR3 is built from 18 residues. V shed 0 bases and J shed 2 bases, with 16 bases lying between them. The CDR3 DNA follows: TGTGCCAGCAGTTTATGGCCTGGCGGGACTCAAAACACCGGGGAGCTGTTTTTT. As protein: CASSLWPGGTQNTGELFF.

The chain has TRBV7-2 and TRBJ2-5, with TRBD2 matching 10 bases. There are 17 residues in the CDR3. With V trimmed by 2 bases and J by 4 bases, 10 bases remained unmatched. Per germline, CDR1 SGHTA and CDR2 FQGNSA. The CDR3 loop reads CASSLRTLAGSRETQYF. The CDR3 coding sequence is TGTGCCAGCAGCTTAAGAACACTAGCGGGGAGCAGAGAGACCCAGTACTTC.

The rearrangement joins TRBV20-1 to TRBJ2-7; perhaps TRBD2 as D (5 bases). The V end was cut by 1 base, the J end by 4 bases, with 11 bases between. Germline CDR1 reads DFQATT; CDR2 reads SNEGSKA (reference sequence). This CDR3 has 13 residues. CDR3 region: CSARVPSRYEQYF. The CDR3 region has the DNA TGCAGTGCTAGAGTTCCTAGCCGGTACGAGCAGTACTTC.